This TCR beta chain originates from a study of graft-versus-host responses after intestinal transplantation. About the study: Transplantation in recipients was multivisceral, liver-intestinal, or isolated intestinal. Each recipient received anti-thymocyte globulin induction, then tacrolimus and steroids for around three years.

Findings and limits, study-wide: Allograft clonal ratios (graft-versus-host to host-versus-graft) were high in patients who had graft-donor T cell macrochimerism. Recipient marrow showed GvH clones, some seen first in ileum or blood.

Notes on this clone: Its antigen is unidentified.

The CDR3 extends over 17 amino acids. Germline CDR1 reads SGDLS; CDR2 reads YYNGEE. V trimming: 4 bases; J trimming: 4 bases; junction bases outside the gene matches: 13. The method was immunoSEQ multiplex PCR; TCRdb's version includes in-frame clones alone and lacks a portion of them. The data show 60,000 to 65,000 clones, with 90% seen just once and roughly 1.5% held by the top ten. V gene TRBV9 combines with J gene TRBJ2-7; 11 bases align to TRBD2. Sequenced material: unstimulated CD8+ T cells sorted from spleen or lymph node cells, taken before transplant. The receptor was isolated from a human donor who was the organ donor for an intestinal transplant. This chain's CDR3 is CASSPGGTSGGKYEQYF. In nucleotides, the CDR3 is TGTGCCAGCAGCCCAGGGGGGACTAGCGGAGGAAAGTACGAGCAGTACTTC.